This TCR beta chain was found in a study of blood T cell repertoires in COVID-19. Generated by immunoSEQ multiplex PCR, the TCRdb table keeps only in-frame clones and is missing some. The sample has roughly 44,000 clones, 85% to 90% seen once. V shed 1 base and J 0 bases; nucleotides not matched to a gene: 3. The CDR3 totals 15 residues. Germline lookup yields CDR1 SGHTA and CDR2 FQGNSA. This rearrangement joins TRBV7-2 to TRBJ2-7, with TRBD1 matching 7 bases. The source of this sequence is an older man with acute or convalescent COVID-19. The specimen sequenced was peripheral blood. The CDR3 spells CASSLDPGGSYEQYF. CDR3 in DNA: TGTGCCAGCAGCTTAGATCCAGGGGGCTCCTACGAGCAGTACTTC. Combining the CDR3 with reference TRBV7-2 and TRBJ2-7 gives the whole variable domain GAGVSQSPSNKVTEKGKDVELRCDPISGHTALYWYRQSLGQGLEFLIYFQGNSAPDKSGLPSDRFSAERTGGSVSTLTIQRTQQEDSAVYLCASSLDPGGSYEQYFGPGTRLTVT.